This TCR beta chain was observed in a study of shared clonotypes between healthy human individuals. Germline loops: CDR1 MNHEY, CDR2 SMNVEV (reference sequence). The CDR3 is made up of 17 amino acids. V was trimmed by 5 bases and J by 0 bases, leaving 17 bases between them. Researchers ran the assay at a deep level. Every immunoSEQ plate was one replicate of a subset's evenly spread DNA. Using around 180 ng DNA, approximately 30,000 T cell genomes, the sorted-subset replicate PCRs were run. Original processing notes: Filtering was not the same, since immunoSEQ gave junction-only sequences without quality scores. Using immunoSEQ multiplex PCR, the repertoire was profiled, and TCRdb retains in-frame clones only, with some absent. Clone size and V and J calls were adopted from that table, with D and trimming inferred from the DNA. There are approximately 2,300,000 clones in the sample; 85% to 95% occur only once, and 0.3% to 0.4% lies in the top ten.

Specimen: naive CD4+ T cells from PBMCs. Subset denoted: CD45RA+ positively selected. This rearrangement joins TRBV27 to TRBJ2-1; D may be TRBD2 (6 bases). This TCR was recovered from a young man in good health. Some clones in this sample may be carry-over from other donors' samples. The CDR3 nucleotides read TGTGCCAGCAGTCCGCGGCTCGCGGGGAGCTCCTACAATGAGCAGTTCTTC. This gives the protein CASSPRLAGSSYNEQFF.